This T cell receptor (beta chain) came from a study of blood T cell repertoires in COVID-19. For the study at large: Samples came from the United States, Italy and Spain, spanning acute and convalescent COVID-19.

The repertoire was sequenced with immunoSEQ multiplex PCR; TCRdb's copy has only in-frame clones and lacks some. Here the sample spans approximately 97,000 clones, 87% being singletons. The CDR3 runs 12 residues. From germline, CDR1 is SEHNR and CDR2 FQNEAQ (reference sequence). V was trimmed by 8 bases and J by 4 bases, leaving 8 bases between them. The sample comprised peripheral blood. The J gene is TRBJ2-2, the V gene TRBV7-9; possibly TRBD1 for D (5 bases). The clonotype was recovered from a woman between 50 and 59 years old with COVID-19, enrolled during active disease. DNA of the CDR3: TGTGCCAGCGAAAGGGGCACCGGGGAGCTGTTTTTT. It translates to CASERGTGELFF.